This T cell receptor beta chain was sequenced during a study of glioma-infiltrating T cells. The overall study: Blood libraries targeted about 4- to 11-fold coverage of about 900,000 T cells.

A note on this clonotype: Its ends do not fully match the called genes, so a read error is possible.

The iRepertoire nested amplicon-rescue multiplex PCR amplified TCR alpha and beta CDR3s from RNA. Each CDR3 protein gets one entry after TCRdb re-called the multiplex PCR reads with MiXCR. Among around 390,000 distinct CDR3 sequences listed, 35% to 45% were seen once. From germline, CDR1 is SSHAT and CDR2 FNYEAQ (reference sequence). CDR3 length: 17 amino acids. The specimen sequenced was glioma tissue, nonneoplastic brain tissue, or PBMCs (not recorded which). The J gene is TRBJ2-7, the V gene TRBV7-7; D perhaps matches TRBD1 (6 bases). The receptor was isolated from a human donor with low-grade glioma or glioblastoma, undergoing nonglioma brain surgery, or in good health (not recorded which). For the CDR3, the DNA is TGCGCCAGCAGCCAGGCCTCGGGACAAATGAATTCCTACGAGCAGTACTTC. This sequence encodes CASSQASGQMNSYEQYF.